This entry is about one T cell receptor (beta chain). This sample stems from a study of blood T cell repertoires in COVID-19. Germline CDR1 SGHRS, CDR2 YFSETQ. The junction had 11 bases not matched to a gene; V was cut back by 4 bases and J by 8 bases. The CDR3 length is 15 residues. Per the original methods: Nucleated cell counts were estimated from reference gene primer amplification. The data were produced by immunoSEQ multiplex PCR, yet TCRdb's version contains in-frame clones alone and is incomplete. That table supplies the V and J calls and clone size; D and trimming were determined from the DNA. The repertoire holds 80,000 to 100,000 clones, around 90% seen once, with around 1.5% in the top ten.

Sequencing input: peripheral blood. This receptor was obtained from a human donor with active COVID-19. The donor label of this sample is uncertain. The chain combines TRBV5-1 with TRBJ1-4, with 7 bases aligning to TRBD1. The CDR3 DNA reads TGCGCCAGCAGCCCTGGGCGACAGGGCGGCGAAAAACTGTTTTTT. Protein sequence: CASSPGRQGGEKLFF.